The T cell receptor beta chain described here comes from a study of T cells after yellow fever vaccination. Across the study: In the case of low-cell-number fractions, SMART-Seq v4 Ultra Low Input was used for preparation. Broader study findings: Booster sampling recovered most clones from primary vaccination (96% CD4, around 88% CD8). Faster peaking, at day 5 versus 15, marked a secondary response that was weaker.

Via MiXCR, TCRdb re-called the 5' RACE reads, giving one row per CDR3 protein. The sample comprises some 600,000 distinct CDR3 sequences, roughly 12% of which are singletons, and 15% rests with the top ten. Germline assignment: CDR1 LGHNA and CDR2 YSLEER. With 0 bases removed from V and 2 bases from J, the gap between germline ends came to 11 bases. The CDR3 is 16 residues long. As for this clonotype: As yet, its antigen is unknown.

This sequence joins TRBV4-3 and TRBJ2-4; the D is unclear. The sequence was obtained from a man younger than 45 who received the YFV17D yellow fever vaccine. Sequencing was performed on PBMCs, taken on the day of the yellow fever booster vaccination. CDR3 in amino acids: CASSQDLNFPKNIQYF. CDR3 nucleotide sequence: TGCGCCAGCAGCCAAGATTTGAATTTCCCCAAAAACATTCAGTACTTC.